This TCR beta chain is from a study of T cells in lung cancer brain metastases (dated by TCRdb to the late 2010s). At the level of the whole study: Most of the roughly 20 patients had a history of tobacco use, with a median of approximately 39 pack-years. Eighteen of the 20 patients received no interval therapy between primary and metastasis resection. Median interval between primary and brain metastasis specimen acquisition was 300 to 450 days. TCR beta CDR3 repertoires were compared between fully resected primary non-small cell lung cancers and paired brain metastases. A cohort of approximately 20 patients was included, from whom 40 specimens were contributed, with one primary lung lesion and one brain metastasis obtained from each patient. A median age at first diagnosis of about 60 years was recorded for the patients, of whom several were male and about a dozen were female. An average DNA integrity number of approximately 4.1 was found in both primary and metastatic specimens, and no significant difference was detected between sites.

V is clipped by 4 bases and J by 4 bases, and the sequence between their germline boundaries is 13 bases long. Taken from the germline V gene, the CDR1 and CDR2 loops are SQVTM and ANQGSEA. Inclusive of the bounding cysteine and phenylalanine, the CDR3 is 13 residues long. CDR3 DNA only is kept here, 39 bases in frame from base 1. Study-wide conclusions, independent of this receptor: Brain metastases contained significantly fewer unique productive clones than the paired primaries (median approximately 1,500 versus 4,300). In brain metastases, the ten most abundant clones accounted for a significantly larger fraction of the repertoire than in primaries, a finding that suggests clonal expansion. DNA fragmentation in FFPE samples may have prevented retrieval of the complete infiltrating T cell repertoire. Most clones were specific to a single lesion, and overlap between paired lesions was limited (mean Morisita index roughly 0.25). The study could not control for the effects of preoperative corticosteroids on T cell infiltration in brain metastases.

Concerning this clone: The antigen this receptor binds is unknown. Per-base qualities were not stored, and no clone one base away is much larger.

Resection was performed in the patients for synchronous oligometastatic disease or for delayed recurrence of a solitary brain metastasis. To avoid including cancers other than NSCLC, any patient with a history of multiple malignancies was excluded. Tumor areas were macrodissected from five deparaffinized around 10 um unstained sections, using marked H&E slides as a guide. All specimens were fixed in formalin and embedded in paraffin (FFPE). Genomic DNA was extracted using the AllPrep DNA/RNA FFPE Kit. Between roughly 2 and 5 ug genomic DNA was input per sample, with paired samples receiving equal DNA input. TCR beta libraries were constructed with the immunoSEQ hsTCRbeta Kit, which uses multiplexed V and J gene primers in two PCR steps. The pooled libraries, together with positive and negative controls, were sequenced on an Illumina MiSeq running a 100-cycle paired-end protocol. In the paper's pipeline: The immunoSEQ vendor processed the raw data into normalized, annotated TCR beta repertoire reports. Richness was counted as unique clones by nucleotide sequence, and total richness was extrapolated with the iChao1 and Efron-Thisted estimators. Paired lesions were characterized and compared using Pielou's evenness, Simpson's index, top-ten clone proportional abundance, and the Morisita overlap index. TCRdb's version of the immuneACCESS table is confined to in-frame rearrangements and falls short of the full clone set. An unresolved V gene accounts for under half of the shortfall where checked; the remainder is of unknown origin. The V and J calls and clone size come from that table; D and trimming were worked out from the DNA. For this sample the table gives 3,800 or so clones, of which roughly nine tenths were detected only once. The ten largest clones add up to over 5% of the sample.

The sequence was collected from a woman between 50 and 59 years old with non-small cell lung cancer. The sequencing input was tumor tissue from the primary lung tumor. The cell subset or site label here, explained by the study, means: primary lung cancer lesion. The V and J segments used are TRBV29-1 and TRBJ1-1; D gene: possibly TRBD1, on 5 matching bases. The bases read TGCAGCGTTGCACAACGGGACGCCACTGAAGCTTTCTTT. Its translation reads: CSVAQRDATEAFF. The CDR3, completed at both ends by the reference TRBV29-1 and TRBJ1-1 genes, gives the full variable domain SAVISQKPSRDICQRGTSLTIQCQVDSQVTMMFWYRQQPGQSLTLIATANQGSEATYESGFVIDKFPISRPNLTFSTLTVSNMSPEDSSIYLCSVAQRDATEAFFGQGTRLTVV.